This T cell receptor beta chain was identified in a study of technical replicates of blood from a few donors. TCRdb's table, derived via immunoSEQ multiplex PCR, lists solely in-frame clones and lacks some. The profile covers about 80,000 clones, with 90% to 95% appearing a single time and less than 0.4% taken by the ten largest. Sequencing was carried out using T cells isolated from PBMCs. The sequence derives from a human donor in good health.

CDR3 protein: CASSLSGVSYNEQFF. The CDR3 DNA reads as TGTGCCAGCAGCCTTAGCGGGGTGTCCTACAATGAGCAGTTCTTC. V is TRBV14 and J is TRBJ2-1, with 8 positions matching TRBD2. CDR1 SGHDN and CDR2 FVKESK come from the germline V gene. CDR3 size: 15 residues. The J segment lost 1 base and the V segment lost 4 bases, leaving 3 bases of the junction unmatched.